This T cell receptor (beta chain) was identified in a study of T-cell memory formation after mild COVID-19. Whole-study results and caveats: Second-wave clones reaching peak frequency on day 37 lacked confirmed SARS-CoV-2 specificity.

In the case of this clonotype: The antigen is not known.

This CDR3 is built from 19 residues. Each CDR3 protein is one row after TCRdb ran MiXCR on the 5' RACE reads. Of 210,000 or so distinct CDR3 sequences in the sample, around 18% are singletons; the top ten hold 2.4%. The sample taken for sequencing was PBMCs or a T cell subset sorted from them (not recorded which). The chain combines TRBV21-1 with TRBJ2-7; the table's D call TRBD1 went unverified against the DNA. TRBV21-1 is described as a pseudogene. The TCR sequence derives from an adult woman who had mild COVID-19 (a few samples of this study predate the infection). Cell type and time point are not known. The CDR3 DNA follows: TGTGCCAGCGGTCCTCTTCCGGGACAGGCCCAATTGAACCGGGCCGAGCAGTACTTC. Protein: CASGPLPGQAQLNRAEQYF.